This T cell receptor beta chain was recovered during a study of cytomegalovirus exposure and HLA in healthy donors (dated by TCRdb to about 2017). At the level of the whole study: According to an earlier analysis of 587 of the donors, about 179 million T cells yielded 117 million unique TCR beta sequences and around 300 Gb of sequence data. Of the 350 to 450 genotyped donors, over 65% fell in the genetic ancestry cluster associated with self-reported Caucasian donors. The number of typed donors differed by locus: 629-630 for A, B, C, DRB1 and DQB1; about 520 for DQA1; approximately 600 for DPA1; and around 470 for DPB1. An earlier analysis of 450 to 750 of the donors used high-throughput TCR beta sequencing to judge whether each TCR beta V gene segment behaved as functional or pseudogenic. About 5 DR-DQ haplotypes were handled as single units for association and clustering, since linkage in the cohort was strong. Rather than using new phenotypic data, the later analysis identified candidate immune exposures from TCR beta sequences and from how often those sequences occurred across donors. A later genetic analysis took genome-wide SNP genotypes for about 65% of the roughly 670 donors and used that subset as a discovery cohort. The study combined high-throughput TCR immunosequencing, statistical association of individual TCRs with disease status, and machine learning to predict cytomegalovirus infection status. Alongside the repertoire data, information on donor age, sex, ethnicity and CMV serostatus was compiled. HLA typing covered class I and class II loci at four-digit resolution. On average, approximately 250,000 unique TCR beta nucleotide sequences were sequenced per donor among 398 genotyped donors of the cohort, with roughly 18% of those sequences being non-productive. A later analysis re-examined previously published TCR beta repertoires from 600 to 700 donors and added high-resolution HLA genotyping to investigate patterns of TCR occurrence. Every repertoire in the discovery cohort had been generated on one and the same sequencing platform. About 280 gigabases of sequencing data and approximately 85 million unique TCR sequences were included in an early release covering roughly 700 HLA-typed donors. The study used immunosequencing to profile the T cell repertoires of approximately 650 subjects and linked those repertoires to cytomegalovirus serostatus. The study aimed to test whether signatures of past pathogen exposure could be identified by cataloging public T cell receptors. In addition to the first cohort of 666 subjects, a separate validation cohort of about 120 different subjects was used. Study-wide findings and limitations: In vitro tests confirmed that a few of the cytomegalovirus-associated TCR beta chains recognize cytomegalovirus antigens. A later analysis reported that several top co-occurrence clusters appeared linked to parvovirus B19, influenza, CMV and Epstein-Barr virus. The sequencing pipeline was judged likely to have produced a cluster of highly shared sequence variants as a technical artifact. The cohort was sequenced for TCR beta chains only, and without alpha or paired-chain data the features that could be detected were limited. According to the authors, the approach could potentially be generalized to other disease states and immunological phenotypes. In a later analysis, most CMV-associated TCR beta chains were found to appear HLA-restricted, with HLA associations seemingly driven largely by CMV exposure. The classifier was reported to diagnose cytomegalovirus status with high specificity and sensitivity in both the original cohort and the validation cohort. Correlated functional status among segregating V segments might be attributable to linkage disequilibrium, but an unknown experimental factor could not be ruled out. A further reported finding was that TCR beta sequences accurately predicted the HLA-A and HLA-B alleles for most subjects in the first cohort. Specific HLA alleles were associated with over 15,000 TCR beta sequences at a false discovery rate of 0.05 in a later analysis. Broadly in line with IMGT annotations, most TCR beta V segments showed up in productive rearrangements about 87% or about 30% of the time in an earlier analysis of around 550 of the donors. Some IMGT-functional V segments, including TRBV6-2 and TRBV6-3, could not be distinguished by the 87-base-pair reads and were therefore excluded. Compared with equally common non-associated chains, HLA-associated TCR beta chains in a later analysis were more clonally expanded and had lower generation probabilities. Because counts were too low, seventeen rarely observed V segments, including chromosome 9 orphons, were left out of the earlier analysis of approximately 500 of the donors. Most TCR sequences were seen in very few donors, while some public TCRs were found in many individuals. In a later genetic analysis, a missense DCLRE1C variant was associated with V-gene and J-gene trimming of TCR beta chains, and the association was replicated in an independent cohort. Because HLA typing was unavailable for some donors at each locus, only the typed subset was used in association tests. When HLA alleles, especially DR and DQ, strongly co-occurred, TCR associations were difficult to assign to individual alleles. Immune exposure information for the cohort was limited to CMV serostatus. A later analysis found that TCR association rates varied across HLA loci, with DRB1 alleles showing the most associated TCRs and HLA-C alleles the fewest. A later genetic analysis reported fewer N-insertions in productive TCRs among donors in an Asian-associated ancestry cluster than the 666-donor mean. The presence/absence analyses assumed that sequencing depth was roughly uniform across donors, and that assumption may not be true. The study gave a list of 150 to 200 TCR beta chains associated with cytomegalovirus.

Library prep was done by the immunoSEQ multiplex PCR assay. For the multiplex PCR, a mixture combining 60 forward primers for TCR Vbeta segments and 13 reverse primers for TCR Jbeta segments was used. The CDR3 region of rearranged TCR beta genes was amplified from genomic DNA by a multiplex PCR assay. The Illumina HiSeq System was used to sequence the amplified TCR beta libraries as 87-base-pair reads. The original methods were these. A later analysis counted around 72 million unique TCR beta chains across the 666 repertoires, and 9 million to 14 million of these chains were shared by at least two donors. Raw reads were error-corrected and collapsed into unique sequences with a nearest-neighbor algorithm that merged closely related sequences to remove PCR and sequencing errors. V, D and J gene segments were assigned by aligning CDR3 sequences to IMGT reference sequences. For a sequence to be retained, at least a six-nucleotide match to both a V gene segment and a J gene segment was required. A rearrangement was called productive if the CDR3 had no stop codons and remained in frame with V and J, and every other rearrangement was called non-productive. Following IMGT convention, CDR3 was defined as the stretch from the second conserved V-encoded cysteine up to the conserved J-encoded phenylalanine. The earlier analysis of more than 450 of the donors excluded sequences that lacked an unambiguous match to a single V gene segment. In an earlier analysis of around 600 of the donors, V segments were called functional above 56.7% productive rearrangements and were called segregating when the between-donor standard deviation exceeded 5%. A statistical classification framework was built to diagnose cytomegalovirus status from the catalog of TCR beta chain sequences. V and J gene assignment, in a later analysis, came from comparing TCR nucleotide sequences with IMGT/GENE-DB human TR gene sequences. A later analysis assigned CDR3 sequences and most-parsimonious VDJ recombination scenarios with the TCRdist pipeline. In a later analysis, each TCR beta chain was defined by its CDR3 amino acid sequence together with its V-gene family, and reads lacking a unique V-gene family were excluded. In a later analysis, around 650 highly shared, low-generation-probability nucleotide sequences were removed to address suspected cross-contamination and a sequencing artifact. In a later analysis, a clonal expansion index was calculated for each public chain from normalized within-repertoire ranks of inferred template counts. In a later analysis, generation probabilities were computed with a VDJ recombination model fitted to out-of-frame rearrangements, and the resulting probabilities were checked against IGoR. A later analysis scored TCR-TCR, TCR-HLA and TCR-CMV co-occurrence with hypergeometric tests, applying a repertoire-size bias correction to TCR pairs. A later analysis estimated false discovery rates by permuting HLA or CMV assignments 20 times. In a later analysis, co-occurring TCRs were grouped using DBSCAN, and TCRdist sequence similarity was added for clustering within HLA-allele-positive subsets. Repertoires with fewer than 30,000 or more than 120,000 public chains, plus five repertoires with anomalous nucleotide sharing, were excluded from co-occurrence clustering. TCRdb carries this immuneACCESS record with in-frame sequences only. Its versions omit some clonotypes, under half of them owing to an unresolved V gene in the studies checked, with the rest unexplained. V, J and clone size were drawn from that table, and D and trimming were deduced from the DNA. The sample has 150,000 to 200,000 clones on record, about four fifths of them singletons. The ten largest clonotypes hold roughly 4.5% of the sample.

The CDR3 covers 14 residues, taking in both the cysteine and the phenylalanine. The kept DNA is CDR3 alone, 42 bases in frame from the first base. The germline V gene gives CDR1 as SGHTA and CDR2 as FQGTGA. V was cut back by 1 base and J by 5 bases, leaving a gap of 11 bases between them. The cohort consisted of more than 650 healthy bone marrow donors. Cohort members were all nominally healthy when sampled, although unrecorded immune exposures were likely present. The donor was CMV seropositive and belonged to the group of some 290 seropositive cohort members. Every donor gave a peripheral blood sample, and the peripheral blood mononuclear cells from that sample were used for TCR beta sequencing. The Qiagen DNeasy Blood Extraction Kit was used to extract genomic DNA from the blood cell samples. For this clone: Its antigen remains undetermined. One base away there is no much larger clone; base qualities are not given.

In this chain, TRBV7-3 is recombined with TRBJ2-5; the D gene is possibly TRBD2, with 6 bases matching. The sequencing input was PBMCs. The TCR originated in a man aged 50 to 60 in good health and CMV-seropositive. The CDR3 reads as follows: CASSLNSGRETQYF. The DNA is TGTGCCAGCAGCTTAAATTCGGGGAGGGAGACCCAGTACTTC.